These 9 T cell receptor beta chains share one sample of origin, sequenced in a study of blood T cell repertoires in COVID-19. Clones were sequenced by immunoSEQ multiplex PCR, and TCRdb holds only the in-frame ones, with some missing. This sample yields more than 150,000 clones, of which around 81% are seen a single time; around 10% belongs to the top ten. Material: peripheral blood. These receptors were taken from an elderly woman with COVID-19, enrolled during active disease.

This rearrangement joins TRBV6-5 to TRBJ1-2; TRBD1 is a possible D gene (6 bases). The CDR3 contains 14 residues. Between the trimmed V and J ends, which lost 2 bases and 13 bases, there was a span of 20 bases. Germline-derived CDR1 and CDR2 are MNHEY and SVGAGI. The CDR3 protein is CASSYDLGGLVSTF. CDR3 coding DNA: TGTGCCAGCAGTTACGATTTAGGGGGATTAGTCAGCACCTTC.

The genes are TRBV19 and TRBJ2-3, with a weak D call TRBD2 (5 bases). Germline V gene sequence: CDR1 LNHDA, CDR2 SQIVND (reference sequence). The ends were cut back, 7 bases at V and 2 bases at J, with 19 bases in the middle. The CDR3 is made up of 16 amino acids. The CDR3 protein is CASTAGLTPLTDTQYF. The CDR3 nucleotides are TGTGCCAGTACCGCGGGTCTGACCCCCCTCACAGATACGCAGTATTTT.

The rearrangement uses TRBV6-5 and TRBJ2-7; D might be TRBD2 (6 bases). V shed 6 bases and J shed 1 base, with 13 bases lying between them. The CDR3 length is 14 residues. Germline CDR1 and CDR2: MNHEY and SVGAGI. This CDR3 is CASRVSGHSYEQYF. CDR3 in DNA: TGTGCCAGCAGGGTGAGCGGGCATTCCTACGAGCAGTACTTC.

CDR3 amino acids: CASSFSGGASDTQYF. The CDR3, as DNA: TGTGCCAGCAGTTTTAGCGGGGGGGCATCAGATACGCAGTATTTT. The V gene is TRBV5-6, the J gene TRBJ2-3, with 11 bases identical to TRBD2. V gave up 5 bases and J gave up 4 bases; unmatched junction bases: 6. This CDR3 is 15 amino acids long. CDR1 and CDR2 (germline): SGHDT, YYEEEE. The variable domain in full, with the rest retrieved from reference TRBV5-6 and TRBJ2-3, is DAGVTQSPTHLIKTRGQQVTLRCSPKSGHDTVSWYQQALGQGPQFIFQYYEEEERQRGNFPDRFSGHQFPNYSSELNVNALLLGDSALYLCASSFSGGASDTQYFGPGTRLTVL.

The chain carries TRBV24-1 and TRBJ2-3, with D possibly matching TRBD2 (5 bases). The CDR3 is made up of 17 amino acids. V was shortened by 2 bases and J by 8 bases, with 22 bases between the two germline ends. From germline, CDR1 is KGHDR and CDR2 SFDVKD. CDR3 region: CATSDYGEGFLWGTQYF. CDR3 bases: TGTGCCACCAGTGATTATGGAGAGGGATTTCTTTGGGGTACGCAGTATTTT.

V and J are TRBV5-1 and TRBJ2-6; D perhaps matches TRBD1 (6 bases). V was shortened by 1 base and J by 0 bases, with 14 bases between the two germline ends. This CDR3 spans 18 amino acids. Germline assignment: CDR1 SGHRS and CDR2 YFSETQ. The CDR3 sequence: CASSLRPGENSGANVLTF. DNA for the CDR3: TGCGCCAGCAGCTTGCGGCCAGGGGAGAACTCTGGGGCCAACGTCCTGACTTTC.

The gene calls are TRBV28 and TRBJ1-2; 10 bases are a match to TRBD1. The CDR3 is 15 residues long. With 4 bases clipped from V and 7 bases from J, the junction kept 9 bases outside the gene matches. Looked up from germline, CDR1 is MDHEN and CDR2 is SYDVKM. The CDR3 protein is CASSSSWTGGVGYTF. For the CDR3, the DNA is TGTGCCAGCAGTTCCTCATGGACAGGGGGAGTTGGCTACACCTTC.

This chain links TRBV4-3 with TRBJ2-2; 7 bases fit TRBD1. Germline CDR1 and CDR2: LGHNA and YSLEER. The CDR3 spans 18 residues. Unmatched junction bases numbered 9, after V lost 0 bases and J lost 2 bases. The CDR3, as DNA: TGCGCCAGCAGCCAAGATTTGTTTCAGGGGGACAACACCGGGGAGCTGTTTTTT. This gives the protein CASSQDLFQGDNTGELFF.

V and J are TRBV6-1 and TRBJ2-7; TRBD1 is a possible D gene (6 bases). V was shortened by 2 bases and J by 0 bases, with 17 bases between the two germline ends. Germline values: CDR1 MNHNS, CDR2 SASEGT. The CDR3 extends over 17 amino acids. In nucleotides, the CDR3 is TGTGCCAGCAGTGAAACTATGGACAGCAGGAGCTCCTACGAGCAGTACTTC. This gives the protein CASSETMDSRSSYEQYF.